These T cell receptor beta chains were read from a single sample in a study of blood T cells in healthy people across ages. MiXCR, applied by TCRdb to the 5' RACE reads, yields one record per CDR3 protein. The sample shows more than 500,000 distinct CDR3 sequences, about 28% of them seen only once. The same sample was also studied in work on T cells of mothers and their children.

Specimen: blood. Receptor source: a boy younger than 10 in good health. Both conserved end residues are part of each CDR3. D genes are given only for firm matches. Clone size, where shown, is once, few, many, or a class for clones that have expanded.

clone_size	d_call	j_call	v_call	cdr3_aa	cdr3_nt
-	TRBD2	TRBJ2-1	TRBV11-2	CASRPRLAAYNEQFF	TGTGCCAGCAGACCGAGACTAGCGGCCTACAATGAGCAGTTCTTC
-	TRBD1	TRBJ1-4	TRBV29-1	CSVNAGGSGEKLFF	TGCAGCGTAAACGCAGGGGGCTCAGGTGAAAAACTGTTTTTT
-	-	TRBJ1-5	TRBV12-5	CASGLVPGAIPSYQPQHF	TGTGCTAGTGGTTTGGTACCTGGCGCCATACCCTCCTATCAGCCCCAGCATTTT
few	TRBD1	TRBJ2-5	TRBV7-6	CASSSQDRGLQETQYF	TGTGCCAGCAGCTCCCAAGACAGGGGGCTGCAAGAGACCCAGTACTTC
few	TRBD1	TRBJ2-5	TRBV7-3	CASSLTRQGQETQYF	TGTGCCAGCAGCTTAACCAGACAGGGCCAAGAGACCCAGTACTTC
-	-	TRBJ1-2	TRBV29-1	CSVVSPLGYGYTF	TGCAGCGTTGTTAGTCCGCTGGGCTATGGCTACACCTTC
-	-	TRBJ2-1	TRBV5-1	CASSLGLTGIPNEQFF	TGCGCCAGCAGCTTGGGGCTAACAGGGATCCCAAATGAGCAGTTCTTC
few	TRBD1	TRBJ1-1	TRBV12-3/TRBV12-4	CASSFGTEVEAFF	TGTGCCAGCAGTTTTGGGACAGAGGTTGAAGCTTTCTTT
-	TRBD1	TRBJ1-2	TRBV11-2	CASSLLGRTGYGYTF	TGTGCCAGCAGCTTACTTGGGCGGACAGGCTATGGCTACACCTTC
once	TRBD2	TRBJ2-1	TRBV7-8	CASSSAGGPDEQFF	TGTGCCAGCAGCTCAGCGGGAGGGCCTGATGAGCAGTTCTTC
few	-	TRBJ2-3	TRBV3-1	CASSQATRPSTDTQYF	TGTGCCAGCAGCCAAGCGACTCGTCCAAGCACAGATACGCAGTATTTT
-	-	TRBJ2-2	TRBV6-2/TRBV6-3	CASSYPSRGVNTGELFF	TGTGCCAGCAGTTACCCTTCTAGAGGTGTGAACACCGGGGAGCTGTTTTTT
-	TRBD2	TRBJ2-7	TRBV9	CASSAGVAGGPYEQYF	TGTGCCAGCAGCGCCGGAGTTGCGGGGGGTCCCTACGAGCAGTACTTC
few	-	TRBJ2-5	TRBV29-1	CATGGPGETQYF	TGCGCGACCGGAGGGCCCGGGGAGACCCAGTACTTC
-	-	TRBJ1-3	TRBV7-8	CASNNRGSGNTIYF	TGTGCCAGCAATAACCGGGGCTCTGGAAACACCATATATTTT
-	TRBD2	TRBJ2-7	TRBV10-3	CAIRPMGLAESYEQYF	TGTGCCATCAGACCAATGGGACTAGCGGAATCCTACGAGCAGTACTTC